These T cell receptor beta chains were read from a single sample in a study of OX40 agonist ivuxolimab in advanced cancers. The assay was immunoSEQ multiplex PCR, and TCRdb's table has in-frame clones only and misses some. Among roughly 50,000 clones listed, roughly 83% were seen once. Sequencing was performed on CD4+ or CD8+ T cells sorted from blood, taken in a trial of the OX40 agonist ivuxolimab. Every receptor here comes from an adult with an advanced solid tumor such as melanoma, head and neck, liver or kidney cancer. Each CDR3 is given with its conserved first and last residue. Each record gives: V gene, J gene, CDR3 protein.

TRBV2	TRBJ2-1	CASIPLGHNEQFF
TRBV14	TRBJ2-7	CASSQAGAYEQYF
TRBV28	TRBJ2-5	CASSLKLARETQYF
TRBV10-1	TRBJ2-2	CASGQPNTGELFF
TRBV9	TRBJ1-2	CASSARTGDNYGYTF
TRBV10-3	TRBJ2-7	CAISEQEIMSYEQYF
TRBV2	TRBJ2-3	CASGLRQGADTQYF
TRBV6-1	TRBJ2-2	CASRRQGDTGELFF
TRBV18	TRBJ2-1	CASSQGLSNNEQFF
TRBV4-3	TRBJ1-3	CASSQDGTVSLSGNTIYF
TRBV9	TRBJ2-1	CASSLRAGGASFNEQFF
TRBV5-6	TRBJ2-1	CASSLATVVAGTYNEQFF
TRBV29-1	TRBJ2-3	CSVRIYSTDTQYF
TRBV11-3	TRBJ2-1	CASSLAFRDRGNNEQFF
TRBV29-1	TRBJ1-2	CSVEDNRGGLGYTF
TRBV19	TRBJ2-2	CASSILAGGDTGELFF
TRBV19	TRBJ1-2	CASRNGGGGYGYTF
TRBV6-5	TRBJ1-2	CASSYRTRGRGGYTF
TRBV5-1	TRBJ1-4	CASSSAPGQGGEKLFF
TRBV5-4	TRBJ2-5	CASSHDWEETQYF
TRBV7-9	TRBJ1-4	CASSLGGRVDEKLFF
TRBV4-1	TRBJ1-5	CASSRGTHKDQPQHF
TRBV6-5	TRBJ2-3	CASSPGGVTDTQYF
TRBV18	TRBJ2-2	CASSPRVAGELFF
TRBV28	TRBJ1-1	CASSLGRSNTEAFF